This TCR beta chain was retrieved from a study of cytomegalovirus exposure and HLA in healthy donors. J gave up 1 base and V 5 bases, and 5 bases lay outside the gene matches. The CDR3 sequence is 15 residues long. Germline-derived CDR1 and CDR2 are SEHNR and FQNEAQ (reference sequence). Researchers ran the PCR with 60 Vbeta and 13 Jbeta primers. Using immunoSEQ multiplex PCR, the repertoire was profiled, and TCRdb retains in-frame clones only, with some absent. The sample has 150,000 to 200,000 clones, 70% to 90% seen once; the top ten hold approximately 1.5%. With regard to this clone: Its target is unknown.

Study results and limitations: Later examination showed HLA-associated TCR beta chains had greater clonal expansion than equally common others. Listed as cytomegalovirus-associated were 170 or so TCR beta chains. In vitro data verified three CMV-associated chains as specific for CMV antigens. In all likelihood, a cluster of highly shared sequence variants was a sequencing artifact.

The V gene is TRBV7-9, the J gene TRBJ2-1, with 7 bases identical to TRBD1. The receptor's source is a woman in her late teens or twenties in good health and CMV-seronegative. Sequencing was performed on PBMCs. The CDR3 reads CASSRRDSSYNEQFF. The CDR3 region has the DNA TGTGCCAGCAGCCGTCGGGACAGTTCCTACAATGAGCAGTTCTTC.